These 14 T cell receptor beta chains were sequenced from one sample in a study of blood T cell repertoires in COVID-19 (dated by TCRdb to between 2020 and 2021). Library preparation employed the immunoSEQ multiplex PCR assay. TCRdb stores this immuneACCESS table with in-frame sequences only. Part of the clones is absent; in the studies checked, under half of the shortfall reflects unresolved V genes, and no reason is known for the rest. The sample table contains about 150,000 clones; only one count was recorded for 80% of them. Roughly 0.58% of the sample is taken by the ten largest. The sequencing input was peripheral blood. The receptors originated from a man between 60 and 70 years old with acute or convalescent COVID-19.

The gene calls are TRBV30 and TRBJ2-2, with 9 bases lining up with TRBD2. This CDR3 has 16 amino acids. V lost 2 bases and J lost 6; bases outside the gene matches: 10. Germline V CDR1 and CDR2: GTSNPN, SVGIG (reference sequence). CDR3 loop: CAWSLGAGGTAGELFF. In DNA, the CDR3 is TGTGCCTGGAGTCTGGGTGCGGGAGGGACGGCCGGGGAGCTGTTTTTT.

V gene TRBV3-1 (or the pseudogene TRBV3-2) combines with J gene TRBJ2-1; D unresolved. Per the germline V gene, CDR1 is LGHDT and CDR2 is YNNKEL (reference sequence). Trimming took 1 base from V and 0 from J, leaving 7 bases between them. CDR3 length equals 15 residues. Here the CDR3 DNA reads TGTGCCAGCAGCCAAGGGCTCCTCTCCTACAATGAGCAGTTCTTC. It is translated as CASSQGLLSYNEQFF.

V usage is TRBV3-1 (or the pseudogene TRBV3-2) and J usage is TRBJ2-4; 11 nucleotides agree with TRBD2. The junction had 8 bases not matched to a gene; V was cut back by 4 bases and J by 0 bases. Germline V gene data show CDR1 as LGHDT and CDR2 as YNNKEL (reference sequence). The CDR3 is 18 amino acids. The CDR3 region has the DNA TGTGCCAGCAGCCGCGCCCGACTAGCGGGACTAGCCAAAAACATTCAGTACTTC. Its translation: CASSRARLAGLAKNIQYF.

The chain employs TRBV4-3 and TRBJ1-6, with 7 bases identical to TRBD1. Germline V gives CDR1 LGHNA, CDR2 YSLEER. This CDR3 region has 14 residues. After removal of 4 bases from V and 7 bases from J, the junction contained 4 bases not matched to a gene. This CDR3 is CASSLDRVNSPLHF. In nucleotides, the CDR3 is TGCGCCAGCAGCCTTGACAGGGTGAATTCACCCCTCCACTTT.

The V gene is TRBV9, the J gene TRBJ1-3; 8 bases agree with TRBD1. CDR1 is SGDLS, CDR2 YYNGEE, per germline. The J segment lost 4 bases and the V segment lost 4 bases, leaving 10 bases of the junction unmatched. The CDR3 is 16 residues long. Here the CDR3 reads CASSPDRARPGNTIYF. In DNA form, the CDR3 reads TGTGCCAGCAGCCCGGACAGGGCTCGGCCAGGAAACACCATATATTTT.

This CDR3 reads CASSYRSLRDEQYF. The CDR3 DNA is TGTGCCAGCAGTTATAGGAGTCTCAGGGACGAGCAGTACTTC. The rearrangement joins TRBV28 to TRBJ2-7; weak D call: TRBD1 (5 bases). V lost 4 bases and J lost 5, with 15 bases in between. This CDR3 has 14 amino acids. CDR1 and CDR2 from the germline V gene are MDHEN and SYDVKM.

The V and J genes are TRBV2 and TRBJ1-1; 9 bases map to TRBD1. Germline V gene sequence: CDR1 SNHLY, CDR2 FYNNEI. The CDR3 covers 15 residues. The V gene end was trimmed by 8 bases and the J gene end by 0 bases; junction bases not matched to a gene: 7. The CDR3 DNA reads TGTGCCAGCGGGGGACAGGGACTCATGAACACTGAAGCTTTCTTT. Protein product: CASGGQGLMNTEAFF. Looking up the rest from reference TRBV2 and TRBJ1-1 gives the full variable domain: EPEVTQTPSHQVTQMGQEVILRCVPISNHLYFYWYRQILGQKVEFLVSFYNNEISEKSEIFDDQFSVERPDGSNFTLKIRSTKLEDSAMYFCASGGQGLMNTEAFFGQGTRLTVV.

The CDR3 loop reads CASKGQGIYGYTF. The CDR3 region has the DNA TGTGCCAGTAAGGGACAGGGGATCTATGGCTACACCTTC. The V call is TRBV19, the J call TRBJ1-2, with TRBD1 matching over 10 bases. J was trimmed by 4 bases and V by 7 bases; bases with no gene match: 3. The germline gives CDR1 LNHDA, CDR2 SQIVND (reference sequence). The CDR3 totals 13 residues.

The sample holds a few counts of this clone. The V gene is TRBV11-2, the J gene TRBJ2-5, with D perhaps matching TRBD2 (6 bases). Germline assignment: CDR1 SGHAT and CDR2 FQNNGV. Deletions cut 0 bases from V and 2 bases from J, with 10 bases between. The CDR3 length is 15 residues. The CDR3 DNA sequence: TGTGCCAGCAGCTTAGATGACGGGAGTCAAGAGACCCAGTACTTC. It is translated as CASSLDDGSQETQYF.

The chain recombines TRBV6-1 with TRBJ1-5; no clear D. CDR3 length: 15 amino acids. Trimming stripped 5 bases from V and 0 bases from J, with 11 bases between. Germline V gene sequence: CDR1 MNHNS, CDR2 SASEGT. The CDR3 DNA reads as TGTGCCAGCAGTAACGGGGAGGGTAGCAATCAGCCCCAGCATTTT. This codes for CASSNGEGSNQPQHF.

The genes are TRBV15 and TRBJ2-2; D is unclear. The germline gives CDR1 LNHNV, CDR2 YYDKDF (reference sequence). This CDR3 has 14 residues. V lost 1 base and J 0 bases, leaving 3 bases between the germline ends. The CDR3 DNA sequence: TGTGCCACCAGCAGAGTCACGAACACCGGGGAGCTGTTTTTT. Encoded protein: CATSRVTNTGELFF.

V gene TRBV28 combines with J gene TRBJ2-1, with D possibly matching TRBD2 (6 bases). V lost 4 bases, J lost 4 bases, and 20 bases lay in between. The CDR3 spans 17 residues. Germline V lookup: CDR1 MDHEN, CDR2 SYDVKM. CDR3 amino acids: CASSSPRGAGTYNEQFF. For the CDR3, the DNA is TGTGCCAGCAGTTCCCCGCGGGGAGCGGGCACTTACAATGAGCAGTTCTTC.

This sequence joins TRBV27 and TRBJ2-7; 9 bases map to TRBD1. J lost 2 bases, V lost 0 bases, and 2 bases had no gene match. This CDR3 has 15 amino acids. CDR1 and CDR2 (germline): MNHEY, SMNVEV (reference sequence). The CDR3 loop is CASSLSGTGTYEQYF. The DNA of the CDR3 is TGTGCCAGCAGTTTATCCGGGACAGGGACCTACGAGCAGTACTTC.

The chain employs TRBV6-2 or TRBV6-3 and TRBJ2-1; a weak D match, TRBD1 (6 bases). The CDR3 contains 18 residues. CDR1 is MNHEY and CDR2 is SVGEGT in the germline V gene. V was pared by 0 bases and J by 3 bases, with 18 bases between. CDR3 bases: TGTGCCAGCAGTTACTCGGCGGCATCGACAGGTCGCTACAATGAGCAGTTCTTC. Its protein is CASSYSAASTGRYNEQFF.